Listed below are T cell receptor beta chains from one sample, sequenced in a study of Ad26.COV2.S vaccination and SARS-CoV-2 variants. TCRdb's copy holds only in-frame clones and misses some; the assay was immunoSEQ multiplex PCR. The sample records about 680,000 clones, 70% to 90% being singletons. Source: peripheral blood, taken in a trial of Ad26.COV2.S vaccine versus placebo. These receptors were obtained from a person aged 18-60 years who received the Ad26.COV2.S COVID-19 vaccine or a placebo. The CDR3 runs from the conserved cysteine through the conserved F or W. A D gene is named only where the DNA matches it firmly. Only part of the rows carry a size: once, few, many, or a class if the clone is expanded.

clone size	V gene	J gene	D gene	CDR3 protein	CDR3 DNA
-	TRBV12-3/TRBV12-4	TRBJ2-4	-	CASRGTAGNIQYF	TGTGCCAGCAGAGGGACCGCCGGAAACATTCAGTACTTC
-	TRBV19	TRBJ1-5	-	CASRVGMGQPQHF	TGTGCCAGTAGAGTTGGGATGGGTCAGCCCCAGCATTTT
-	TRBV6-1	TRBJ2-2	-	CASSEVGATNTGELFF	TGTGCCAGCAGTGAAGTAGGAGCTACGAACACCGGGGAGCTGTTTTTT
-	TRBV30	TRBJ2-7	-	CAWSVPPGTRYEQYF	TGTGCCTGGAGTGTACCCCCGGGTACGAGGTACGAGCAGTACTTC
once	TRBV10-3	TRBJ2-3	-	CAISARQGPDTQYF	TGTGCCATCAGTGCCCGGCAAGGGCCAGATACGCAGTATTTT
-	TRBV11-2	TRBJ2-7	-	CASSSPAIGLPYEQYF	TGTGCCAGCAGCTCACCAGCGATTGGGCTGCCCTACGAGCAGTACTTC
few	TRBV12-3/TRBV12-4	TRBJ1-6	-	CASSPQNSPLHF	TGTGCCAGCAGTCCCCAAAATTCACCCCTCCACTTT
-	TRBV30	TRBJ1-5	-	CAWREQGNQPQHF	TGTGCCTGGAGGGAACAGGGTAATCAGCCCCAGCATTTT
-	TRBV5-1	TRBJ2-5	TRBD2	CASSLGTSGGALETQYF	TGCGCCAGCAGCTTGGGAACTAGCGGGGGGGCCTTGGAGACCCAGTACTTC
-	TRBV5-6	TRBJ1-5	-	CASSLSGSGRPQHF	TGTGCCAGCAGCTTGAGTGGCTCCGGGAGGCCCCAGCATTTT
-	TRBV10-3	TRBJ2-2	TRBD2	CAISAPSGSIGDTGELFF	TGTGCCATCAGTGCTCCTAGCGGGAGTATTGGAGACACCGGGGAGCTGTTTTTT
few	TRBV14	TRBJ1-1	TRBD1	CASSRPTGIEAFF	TGTGCCAGCAGCCGGCCGACAGGGATTGAAGCTTTCTTT
-	TRBV4-1	TRBJ2-1	TRBD2	CASSQEIGLAGGRQFF	TGCGCCAGCAGCCAAGAAATCGGACTAGCGGGGGGCCGGCAGTTCTTC
-	TRBV7-2	TRBJ1-5	TRBD1	CASSHRDSYQPQHF	TGTGCCAGCAGCCACCGGGACAGCTATCAGCCCCAGCATTTT